The entry below gives a single T cell receptor beta chain sequence along with its context. V lost 0 bases and J 2 bases, leaving 9 bases between the germline ends. CDR1 and CDR2 (germline): SGHNT, YYREEE (reference sequence). The CDR3 length is 14 residues. The sample belongs to a study of blood T cell repertoires in COVID-19. Study context: Whether acute or convalescent, the COVID-19 samples came from the United States, Italy and Spain. T cells, B-cell-depleted T cells, or PBMCs supplied cDNA or gDNA.

Original methodology: Amplification of reference gene primers provided the estimated nucleated cell counts. Assay used: immunoSEQ multiplex PCR; TCRdb lists only in-frame clones, some missing. V, J and clone size were drawn from that table, and D and trimming were deduced from the DNA. The sample carries roughly 170,000 clones, roughly four fifths recorded once. Sequencing used peripheral blood. The chain links TRBV5-4 to TRBJ2-7; TRBD2 might be the D (5 bases). The TCR comes from a human donor in a cohort sampled during active COVID-19. CDR3 bases: TGTGCCAGCAGCTTGGAACGGGAAACCTACGAGCAGTACTTC. Residues: CASSLERETYEQYF.